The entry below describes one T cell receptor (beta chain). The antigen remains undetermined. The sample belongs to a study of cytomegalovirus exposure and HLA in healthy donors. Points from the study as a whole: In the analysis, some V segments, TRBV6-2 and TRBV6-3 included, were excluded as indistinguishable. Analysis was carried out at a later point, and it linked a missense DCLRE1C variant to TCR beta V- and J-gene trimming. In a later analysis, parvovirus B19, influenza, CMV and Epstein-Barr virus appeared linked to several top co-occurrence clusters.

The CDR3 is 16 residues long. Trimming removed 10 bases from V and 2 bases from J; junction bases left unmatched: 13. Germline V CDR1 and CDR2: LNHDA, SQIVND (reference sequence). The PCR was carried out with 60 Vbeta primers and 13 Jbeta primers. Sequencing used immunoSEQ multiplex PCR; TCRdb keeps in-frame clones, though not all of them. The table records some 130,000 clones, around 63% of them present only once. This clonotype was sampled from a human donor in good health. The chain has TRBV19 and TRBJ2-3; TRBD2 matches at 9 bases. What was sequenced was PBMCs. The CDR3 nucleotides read TGTGCCAATAGCTGGGCGGCTAGCGGGAACACAGATACGCAGTATTTT. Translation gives CANSWAASGNTDTQYF.